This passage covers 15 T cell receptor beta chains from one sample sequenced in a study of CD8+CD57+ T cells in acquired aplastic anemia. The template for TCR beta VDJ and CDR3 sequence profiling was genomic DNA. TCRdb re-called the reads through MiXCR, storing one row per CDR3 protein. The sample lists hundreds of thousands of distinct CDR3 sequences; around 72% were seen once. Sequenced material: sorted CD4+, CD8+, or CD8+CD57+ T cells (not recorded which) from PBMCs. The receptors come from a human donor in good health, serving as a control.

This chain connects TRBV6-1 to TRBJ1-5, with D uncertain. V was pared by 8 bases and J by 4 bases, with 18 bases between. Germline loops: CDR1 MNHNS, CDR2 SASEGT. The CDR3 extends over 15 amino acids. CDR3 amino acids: CASLESLGRNQPQHF. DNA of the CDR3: TGTGCCAGCCTCGAGTCGCTAGGGCGGAATCAGCCCCAGCATTTT.

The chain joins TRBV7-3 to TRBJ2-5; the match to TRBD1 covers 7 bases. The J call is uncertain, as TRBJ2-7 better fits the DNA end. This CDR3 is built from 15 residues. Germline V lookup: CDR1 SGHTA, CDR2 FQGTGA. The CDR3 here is CATSFPGQADSEQYF. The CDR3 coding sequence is TGTGCCACCAGTTTTCCAGGACAGGCAGACTCCGAGCAGTACTTC.

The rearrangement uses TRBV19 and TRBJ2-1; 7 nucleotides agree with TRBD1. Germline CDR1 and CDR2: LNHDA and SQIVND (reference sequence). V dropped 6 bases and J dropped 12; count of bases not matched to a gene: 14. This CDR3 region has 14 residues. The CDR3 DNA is TGTGCCAGTAGGAAACAGGGGAACCACTCTGCGCAGTTCTTC. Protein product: CASRKQGNHSAQFF.

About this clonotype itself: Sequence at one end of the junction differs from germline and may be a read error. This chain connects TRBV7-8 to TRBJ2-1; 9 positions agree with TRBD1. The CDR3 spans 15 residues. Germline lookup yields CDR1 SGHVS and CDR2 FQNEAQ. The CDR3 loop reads CATSRARDRANEQSF. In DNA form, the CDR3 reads TGTGCCACCAGCAGAGCCCGGGACAGGGCGAATGAGCAGTCCTTC.

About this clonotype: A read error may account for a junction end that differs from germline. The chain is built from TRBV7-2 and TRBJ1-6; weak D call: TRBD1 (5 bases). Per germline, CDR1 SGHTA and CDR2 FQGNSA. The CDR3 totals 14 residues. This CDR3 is CASGGDAGDCAQYF. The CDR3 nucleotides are TGTGCCAGCGGGGGAGACGCGGGGGACTGCGCCCAGTACTTT.

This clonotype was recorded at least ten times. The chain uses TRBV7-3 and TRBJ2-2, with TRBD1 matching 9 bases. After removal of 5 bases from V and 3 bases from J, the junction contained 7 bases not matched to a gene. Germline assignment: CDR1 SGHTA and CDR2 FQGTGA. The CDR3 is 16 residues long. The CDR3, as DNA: TGTGCCAGCAGCCGGGACAGGGTATTAGACACCGGGGAGCTGTTTTTT. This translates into CASSRDRVLDTGELFF.

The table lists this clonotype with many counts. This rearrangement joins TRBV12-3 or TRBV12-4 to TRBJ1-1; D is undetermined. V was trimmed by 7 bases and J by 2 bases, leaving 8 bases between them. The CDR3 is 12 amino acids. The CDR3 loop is CASNIRNTEAFF. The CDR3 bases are TGTGCCAGCAACATACGCAACACTGAAGCTTTCTTT.

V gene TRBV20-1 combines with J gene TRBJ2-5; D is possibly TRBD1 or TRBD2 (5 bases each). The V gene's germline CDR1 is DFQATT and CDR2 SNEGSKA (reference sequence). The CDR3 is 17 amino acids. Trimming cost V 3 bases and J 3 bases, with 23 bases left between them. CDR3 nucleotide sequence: TGCAGTGCTAGCCCCCCCCGGGGCGACTTTACTAAAGAGACCCAGTACTTC. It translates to CSASPPRGDFTKETQYF.

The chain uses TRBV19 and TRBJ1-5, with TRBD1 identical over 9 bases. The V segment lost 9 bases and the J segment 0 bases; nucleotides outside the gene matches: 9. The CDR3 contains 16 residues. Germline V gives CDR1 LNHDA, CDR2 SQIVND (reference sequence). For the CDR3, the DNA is TGTGCCAGCTCGGGACAGGGTGATTATAGCAATCAGCCCCAGCATTTT. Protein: CASSGQGDYSNQPQHF.

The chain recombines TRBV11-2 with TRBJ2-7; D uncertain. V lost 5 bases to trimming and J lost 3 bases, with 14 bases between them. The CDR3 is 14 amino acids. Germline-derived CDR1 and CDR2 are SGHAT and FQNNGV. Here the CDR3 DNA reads TGTGCCAGCAGCAAGAGCGCGGATAACTACGAGCAGTACTTC. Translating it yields CASSKSADNYEQYF.

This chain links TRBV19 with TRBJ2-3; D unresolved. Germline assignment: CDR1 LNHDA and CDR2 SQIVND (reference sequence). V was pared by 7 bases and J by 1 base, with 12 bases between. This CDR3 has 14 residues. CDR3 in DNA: TGTGCCAGTAACGCGGAAACAGGCACAGATACGCAGTATTTT. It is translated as CASNAETGTDTQYF.

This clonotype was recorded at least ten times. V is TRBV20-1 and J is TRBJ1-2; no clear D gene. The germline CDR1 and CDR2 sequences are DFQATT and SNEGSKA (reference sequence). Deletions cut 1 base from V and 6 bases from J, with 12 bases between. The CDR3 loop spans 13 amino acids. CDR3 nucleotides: TGCAGTGCTAGAGTCCTCTGGTCAGATGGCTACACCTTC. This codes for CSARVLWSDGYTF.

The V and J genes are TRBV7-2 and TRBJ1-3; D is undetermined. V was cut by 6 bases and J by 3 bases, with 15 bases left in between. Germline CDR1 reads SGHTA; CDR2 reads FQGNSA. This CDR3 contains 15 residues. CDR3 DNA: TGTGCCAGCAGTTACGCAGGTCACAGTGGAAACACCATATATTTT. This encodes CASSYAGHSGNTIYF.

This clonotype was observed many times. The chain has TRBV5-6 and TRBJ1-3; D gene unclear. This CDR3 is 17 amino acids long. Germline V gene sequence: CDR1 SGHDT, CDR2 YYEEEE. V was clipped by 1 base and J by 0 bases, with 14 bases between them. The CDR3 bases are TGTGCCAGCAGCTTGTCTGTGGGCGGCTACTCTGGAAACACCATATATTTT. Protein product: CASSLSVGGYSGNTIYF.

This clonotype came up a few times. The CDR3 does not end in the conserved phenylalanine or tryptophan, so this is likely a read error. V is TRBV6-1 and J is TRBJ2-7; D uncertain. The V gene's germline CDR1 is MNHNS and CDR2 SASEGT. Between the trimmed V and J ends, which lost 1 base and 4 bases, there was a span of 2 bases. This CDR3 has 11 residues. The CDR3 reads CASSEGYEQYS. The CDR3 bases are TGTGCCAGCAGTGAAGGTTACGAGCAGTACTCC.